The 9 T cell receptor beta chains given below trace back to one sample, sequenced in a study of CXCR3-negative and CXCR3-positive naive CD8 T cells (dated by TCRdb to the late 2010s). The investigation overall reported the following: TRB CDR3s from CXCR3-positive naive cells showed higher hydrophobicity (lower Kidera factor 4), lower energy, and higher strength and volume indices than CXCR3-negative naive cells.

The sequencer was a NextSeq 550. The Human TCR Profiling Kit (MiLaboratory) was used to prepare UMI-labeled 5' RACE TRB cDNA libraries. The reads went through TCRdb reprocessing, and each CDR3 protein sequence gets one entry with no DNA. The sample table on file contains 4,500 to 5,000 distinct CDR3 sequences. Over 2% of the sample is taken by the ten largest. Their antigens remain unidentified. Specimen: naive CXCR3+ CD8+ T cells from blood. The cell subset or site label, as the study defines it: CD45RO-CCR7+CD27+CD95- naive CD8+ T cells expressing CXCR3 (TNR3+). The receptor set was obtained from a human donor in good health. Some clones in this sample may be carry-over from other donors' samples.

This clonotype is medium-sized by frequency. This chain uses TRBV4-1 with TRBJ2-7; with no DNA, the TCRdb D assignment of TRBD1 cannot be verified. The CDR3 spans 17 residues. The germline V gene encodes CDR1 MGHRA and CDR2 YSYEKL. The CDR3 loop is CASSQDGTWDRTYEQYF.

By frequency, this clonotype registers medium-sized. V is TRBV6-6 and J is TRBJ1-5; the TCRdb D gene call, TRBD1, has no DNA to confirm it. This CDR3 has 15 residues. The V gene's germline CDR1 is MNHNY and CDR2 SVGAGI (reference sequence). CDR3 sequence: CASSATGYVNQPQHF.

This rearrangement joins TRBV7-8 to TRBJ2-1; no DNA is available, so the TRBD1 call from TCRdb remains unchecked. The CDR3 covers 13 residues. The germline gives CDR1 SGHVS, CDR2 FQNEAQ. CDR3: CASSLVGNIEQFF.

The chain joins TRBV3-1 to TRBJ2-1. Germline-derived CDR1 and CDR2 are LGHDT and YNNKEL (reference sequence). The CDR3 loop spans 11 amino acids. This chain's CDR3 is CASSQGYEQFF.

The chain employs TRBV3-1 and TRBJ2-7; TCRdb designates TRBD1, a call that cannot be tested without DNA. The CDR3 has 14 amino acids. CDR1 LGHDT and CDR2 YNNKEL come from the germline V gene (reference sequence). The CDR3 loop reads CASSQGQGSYEQYF.

Judged by frequency, this clonotype is medium-sized. The V gene is TRBV27, the J gene TRBJ2-1. This CDR3 contains 13 residues. Germline V CDR1 and CDR2: MNHEY, SMNVEV (reference sequence). This chain's CDR3 is CASTPGLYNEQFF.

The rearrangement links TRBV28 to TRBJ1-1. This CDR3 is built from 13 residues. Germline CDR1 reads MDHEN; CDR2 reads SYDVKM. CDR3 sequence reads: CASMAGRDTEAFF.

Its frequency marks this clonotype as medium-sized. The chain couples TRBV10-3 to TRBJ2-7; TCRdb calls TRBD1, which cannot be checked without DNA. Germline loops: CDR1 ENHRY, CDR2 SYGVKD. The CDR3 consists of 16 residues. CDR3 region: CAISGGQVGISYEQYF.

The chain couples TRBV5-1 to TRBJ1-1; TCRdb's D call of TRBD1 is untestable without DNA. The CDR3 loop spans 15 amino acids. The germline CDR1 and CDR2 sequences are SGHRS and YFSETQ. The CDR3: CASRAGQGATTEAFF.